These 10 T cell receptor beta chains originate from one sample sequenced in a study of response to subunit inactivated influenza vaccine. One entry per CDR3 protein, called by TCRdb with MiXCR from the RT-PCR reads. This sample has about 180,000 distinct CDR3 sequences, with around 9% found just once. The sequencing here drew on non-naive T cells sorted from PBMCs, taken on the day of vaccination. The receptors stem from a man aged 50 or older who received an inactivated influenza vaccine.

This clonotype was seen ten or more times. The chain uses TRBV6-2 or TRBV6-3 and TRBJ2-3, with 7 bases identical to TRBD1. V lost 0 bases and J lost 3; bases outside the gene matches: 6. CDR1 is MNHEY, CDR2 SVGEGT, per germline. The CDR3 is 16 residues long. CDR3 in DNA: TGTGCCAGCAGTTACTCGACAGGGAGTAGGACAGATACGCAGTATTTT. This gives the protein CASSYSTGSRTDTQYF.

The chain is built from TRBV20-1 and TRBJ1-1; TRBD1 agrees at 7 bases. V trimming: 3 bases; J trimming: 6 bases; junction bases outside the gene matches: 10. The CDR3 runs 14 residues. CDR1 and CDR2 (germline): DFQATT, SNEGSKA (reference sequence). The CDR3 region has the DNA TGCAGTGCTAGGGCCCAGGGGGTGGCAGCTGAAGCTTTCTTT. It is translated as CSARAQGVAAEAFF.

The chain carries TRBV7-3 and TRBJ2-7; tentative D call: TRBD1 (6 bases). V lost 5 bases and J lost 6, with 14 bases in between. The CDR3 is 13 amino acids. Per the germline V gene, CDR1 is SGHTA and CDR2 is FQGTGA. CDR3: CASSTQQGSEQYF. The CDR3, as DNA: TGTGCCAGCAGCACACAACAGGGCTCCGAGCAGTACTTC.

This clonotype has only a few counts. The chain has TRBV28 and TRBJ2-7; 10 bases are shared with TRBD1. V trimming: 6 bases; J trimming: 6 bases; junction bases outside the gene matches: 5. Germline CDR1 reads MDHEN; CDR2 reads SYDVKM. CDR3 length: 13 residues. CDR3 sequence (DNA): TGTGCCAGCAGGGGGACAGGGGTTGGCGAGCAGTACTTC. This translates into CASRGTGVGEQYF.

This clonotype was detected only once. The CDR3 is CASSYRDREAEAFF. The CDR3 nucleotides read TGTGCCAGCAGCTACCGGGACAGGGAGGCTGAAGCTTTCTTT. This chain uses TRBV3-1 with TRBJ1-1; TRBD1 aligns across 9 bases. The CDR3 length is 14 residues. The V gene's germline CDR1 is LGHDT and CDR2 YNNKEL (reference sequence). After removal of 5 bases from V and 6 bases from J, the junction contained 7 bases not matched to a gene.

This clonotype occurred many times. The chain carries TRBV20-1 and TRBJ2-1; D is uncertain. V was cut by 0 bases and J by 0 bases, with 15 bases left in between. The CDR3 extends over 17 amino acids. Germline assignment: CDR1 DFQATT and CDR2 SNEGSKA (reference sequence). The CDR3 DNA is TGCAGTGCTAGAGATTCGGCGGAGCCGAGCTCCTACAATGAGCAGTTCTTC. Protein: CSARDSAEPSSYNEQFF.

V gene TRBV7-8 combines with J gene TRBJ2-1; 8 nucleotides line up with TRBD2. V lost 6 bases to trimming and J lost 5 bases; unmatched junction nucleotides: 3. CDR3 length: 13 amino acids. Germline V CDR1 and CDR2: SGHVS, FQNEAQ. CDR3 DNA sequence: TGTGCCAGCAGAGCGGGGGTTAACAATGAGCAGTTCTTC. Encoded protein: CASRAGVNNEQFF.

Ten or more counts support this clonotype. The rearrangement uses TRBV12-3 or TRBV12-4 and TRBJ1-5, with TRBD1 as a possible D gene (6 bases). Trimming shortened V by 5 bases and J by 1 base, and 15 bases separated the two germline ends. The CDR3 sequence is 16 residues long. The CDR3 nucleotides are TGTGCCAGCAGTCCTGCGACAGGAGCGAGCAATCAGCCCCAGCATTTT. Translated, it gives CASSPATGASNQPQHF.

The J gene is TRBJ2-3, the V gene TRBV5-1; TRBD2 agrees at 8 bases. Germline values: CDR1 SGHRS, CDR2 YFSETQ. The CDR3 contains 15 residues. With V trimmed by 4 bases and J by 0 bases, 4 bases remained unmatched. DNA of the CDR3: TGCGCCAGCAGCACGACTAGCGCTAGCACAGATACGCAGTATTTT. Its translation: CASSTTSASTDTQYF. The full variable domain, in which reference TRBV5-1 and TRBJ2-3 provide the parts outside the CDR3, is KAGVTQTPRYLIKTRGQQVTLSCSPISGHRSVSWYQQTPGQGLQFLFEYFSETQRNKGNFPGRFSGRQFSNSRSEMNVSTLELGDSALYLCASSTTSASTDTQYFGPGTRLTVL.

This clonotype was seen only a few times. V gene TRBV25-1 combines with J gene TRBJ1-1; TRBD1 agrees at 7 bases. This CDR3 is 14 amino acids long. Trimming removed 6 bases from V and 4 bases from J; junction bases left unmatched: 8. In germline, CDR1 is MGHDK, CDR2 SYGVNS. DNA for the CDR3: TGTGCCAGCAGGGGGGACAGCTTTGTCACTGAAGCTTTCTTT. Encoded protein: CASRGDSFVTEAFF.